The 24 T cell receptor beta chains reported below all come from one sample, sequenced in a study of blood T cells in healthy people across ages (dated by TCRdb to between 2014 and 2016). Library preparation used 5' RACE. Data came from an Illumina HiSeq 2500. A second PCR of about 7 to 12 cycles was run with a J-beta primer mix and a sample-barcoded 5' primer. Starting from the raw public reads, TCRdb applied fastp trimming at Q25, assembled clones with MiXCR and retained in-frame beta chains. Every CDR3 protein is listed once, alongside the most common genes and DNA of its rows. This sample comprises hundreds of thousands of distinct CDR3 sequences, roughly 44% of them detected only once. The ten largest clonotypes hold around 18% of the sample. The sample comprised blood. The source is a man between 60 and 70 years old in good health.

This clonotype was recorded a few times. This chain links TRBV12-3 or TRBV12-4 with TRBJ2-1; TRBD2 matches 8 bases. The CDR3 is 14 residues long. V shed 7 bases and J 6 bases; nucleotides not matched to a gene: 8. Here the CDR3 DNA reads TGTGCCAGCACTAAGACCGGGGGGGCCAATGAGCAGTTCTTC. Translation gives CASTKTGGANEQFF.

The table lists this clonotype with a few counts. The V and J genes are TRBV30 and TRBJ2-3; D is uncertain. The CDR3 totals 11 residues. The germline gives CDR1 GTSNPN, CDR2 SVGIG (reference sequence). V was clipped by 0 bases and J by 6 bases, with 4 bases between them. CDR3 in amino acids: CAWSVTDTQYF. The CDR3 DNA reads TGTGCCTGGAGTGTAACTGATACGCAGTATTTT.

This clonotype has a handful of counts. CDR3 loop: CASAGQGQNSPLHF. CDR3 in DNA: TGTGCCAGCGCAGGACAGGGTCAAAATTCACCCCTCCACTTT. The chain has TRBV25-1 and TRBJ1-6, with 8 bases that match TRBD1. V lost 8 bases and J lost 7; bases outside the gene matches: 7. This CDR3 comprises 14 residues. Germline CDR1 is MGHDK and CDR2 is SYGVNS.

At least ten counts were recorded for this clonotype. CDR3 DNA sequence: TGTGCCAGCAGCCTATCCTCAGGGGGCAGCTCCTACGAGCAGTACTTC. Translation: CASSLSSGGSSYEQYF. The chain combines TRBV7-2 with TRBJ2-7, with 8 bases aligning to TRBD1. J lost 0 bases, V lost 5 bases, and 9 bases had no gene match. This CDR3 spans 16 amino acids. CDR1 is SGHTA and CDR2 is FQGNSA in the germline V gene.

The genes are TRBV6-1 and TRBJ1-1, with unresolved D. CDR1 is MNHNS, CDR2 SASEGT, per germline. Between the trimmed V and J ends, which lost 6 bases and 1 base, there was a span of 12 bases. The CDR3 contains 14 residues. The CDR3 DNA is TGTGCCAGCAGGGGCGGCAGGACGAACACTGAAGCTTTCTTT. Its protein product is CASRGGRTNTEAFF.

V gene TRBV28 combines with J gene TRBJ2-7; 10 bases fit TRBD2. CDR3 size: 15 residues. Germline CDR1 and CDR2: MDHEN and SYDVKM. V was pared by 3 bases and J by 4 bases, with 6 bases of the junction left unmatched. The DNA for the CDR3 is TGTGCCAGCAGTTTCGGACTAGCGGAAGAATACGAGCAGTACTTC. It specifies CASSFGLAEEYEQYF.

In this sample, this clonotype turned up many times. The V and J genes are TRBV27 and TRBJ2-7; 12 nucleotides match TRBD1. V trimming: 5 bases; J trimming: 5 bases; junction bases outside the gene matches: 7. Looked up from germline, CDR1 is MNHEY and CDR2 is SMNVEV (reference sequence). This CDR3 spans 15 amino acids. CDR3 sequence reads: CASSDTGTGGHEQYF. CDR3 nucleotide sequence: TGTGCCAGCAGTGATACCGGGACAGGGGGCCACGAGCAGTACTTC.

The V call is TRBV5-1, the J call TRBJ2-1; D perhaps matches TRBD1 (6 bases). Trimming stripped 4 bases from V and 2 bases from J, with 16 bases between. The germline CDR1 and CDR2 sequences are SGHRS and YFSETQ. The CDR3 spans 16 residues. CDR3 DNA sequence: TGCGCCAGCAGCCCGGGGACAACTATCCCCTACAATGAGCAGTTCTTC. Amino acids: CASSPGTTIPYNEQFF.

This clonotype was found a few times. The V gene is TRBV6-5, the J gene TRBJ1-6; D unclear. V lost 5 bases and J lost 0, with 8 bases in between. The CDR3 contains 15 residues. CDR1 is MNHEY and CDR2 is SVGAGI in the germline V gene. This chain's CDR3 is CASSKTPSYNSPLHF. CDR3 in DNA: TGTGCCAGCAGTAAAACTCCCTCCTATAATTCACCCCTCCACTTT.

This clonotype was counted at least ten times. V gene TRBV7-2 combines with J gene TRBJ2-5; 10 nucleotides agree with TRBD1. Germline CDR1 reads SGHTA; CDR2 reads FQGNSA. V lost 4 bases to trimming and J lost 4 bases; unmatched junction nucleotides: 6. This CDR3 has 15 amino acids. CDR3 in amino acids: CASSSDRGRAETQYF. The CDR3, as DNA: TGTGCCAGCAGCTCCGACAGGGGGCGGGCAGAGACCCAGTACTTC.

This clonotype came up many times. The rearrangement uses TRBV12-3 or TRBV12-4 and TRBJ1-6; D is unresolved. Trimming removed 4 bases from V and 5 bases from J, with 12 bases in between. The length of the CDR3 is 15 residues. DNA of the CDR3: TGTGCCAGCAGTTCCAGACGGGGAAATAATTCACCCCTCCACTTT. Protein sequence: CASSSRRGNNSPLHF.

This chain connects TRBV10-3 to TRBJ2-1; D remains unclear. The end of the DNA is better explained by TRBJ2-7, so the J call may be wrong. CDR1 is ENHRY and CDR2 is SYGVKD in the germline V gene. This CDR3 has 12 residues. The CDR3 sequence: CAISESKSEQYF. The CDR3 coding sequence is TGTGCCATCAGTGAGTCGAAGAGTGAGCAGTACTTC.

The rearrangement uses TRBV7-9 and TRBJ1-4; D not certain. This CDR3 region has 13 residues. V lost 2 bases, J lost 5 bases, and 6 bases lay in between. CDR1 SEHNR and CDR2 FQNEAQ come from the germline V gene (reference sequence). CDR3 sequence (DNA): TGTGCCAGCAGCTTAAACGAAAATGAAAAACTGTTTTTT. Translation: CASSLNENEKLFF.

This clonotype has only a few counts. The genes are TRBV6-2 or TRBV6-3 and TRBJ2-7; D unclear. The J call may be incorrect, as the DNA end agrees better with TRBJ2-5. The CDR3 spans 13 residues. The V gene's germline CDR1 is MNHEY and CDR2 SVGEGT. CDR3 residues: CASSGHSPETQYF. CDR3 bases: TGTGCCAGCAGTGGTCACAGCCCAGAGACCCAGTACTTC.

The chain joins TRBV2 to TRBJ2-1; 11 bases align to TRBD2. Germline V gives CDR1 SNHLY, CDR2 FYNNEI. V dropped 7 bases and J dropped 4; count of bases not matched to a gene: 9. CDR3 length: 16 amino acids. The DNA for the CDR3 is TGTGCCAGCAATAGACCGGGACTAGCGGATTACAATGAGCAGTTCTTC. Translation gives CASNRPGLADYNEQFF.

The chain is built from TRBV4-3 and TRBJ1-5; unclear D gene. V lost 0 bases and J 6 bases, leaving 9 bases between the germline ends. CDR1 and CDR2 from the germline V gene are LGHNA and YSLEER. This CDR3 has 14 amino acids. The CDR3 nucleotides read TGCGCCAGCAGCCAAGATGCCGGGTTTCAGCCCCAGCATTTT. Its translation: CASSQDAGFQPQHF.

The rearrangement links TRBV19 to TRBJ2-1, with 12 bases fitting TRBD2. The CDR3 totals 15 residues. With V trimmed by 6 bases and J by 9 bases, 9 bases remained unmatched. Germline CDR1 and CDR2: LNHDA and SQIVND (reference sequence). CDR3 in DNA: TGTGCCAGTAGAACCGGACTAGCGGGGATGAGTGAGCAGTTCTTC. Translation: CASRTGLAGMSEQFF. Supplemented by reference TRBV19 and TRBJ2-1, the full variable domain reads DGGITQSPKYLFRKEGQNVTLSCEQNLNHDAMYWYRQDPGQGLRLIYYSQIVNDFQKGDIAEGYSVSREKKESFPLTVTSAQKNPTAFYLCASRTGLAGMSEQFFGPGTRLTVL.

J is TRBJ1-3 and V is TRBV4-3, with 9 bases fitting TRBD1. Germline V gene lookup returns CDR1 LGHNA and CDR2 YSLEER. Trimming took 0 bases from V and 4 from J; bases not matched to a gene: 7. The CDR3 covers 17 residues. The CDR3 region has the DNA TGCGCCAGCAGCCAAGATATCAGGACAGGGGTAGGAAACACCATATATTTT. It yields the protein CASSQDIRTGVGNTIYF.

This clonotype came up a few times. The CDR3 spells CASSLRTYEETQYF. CDR3 in DNA: TGTGCCAGCAGTCTACGGACTTACGAAGAGACCCAGTACTTC. The chain links TRBV6-2 or TRBV6-3 to TRBJ2-5; D perhaps matches TRBD2 (5 bases). The CDR3 consists of 14 residues. Between the trimmed V and J ends, which lost 5 bases and 3 bases, there was a span of 13 bases. Per the germline V gene, CDR1 is MNHEY and CDR2 is SVGEGT.

This sequence joins TRBV7-8 and TRBJ2-4; D remains ambiguous. The assigned J gene may be wrong: the sequence end matches TRBJ2-7 better. Germline V gives CDR1 SGHVS, CDR2 FQNEAQ. CDR3 length: 14 amino acids. The CDR3 loop reads CASSLVAQLDEQYF. The CDR3 bases are TGTGCCAGCAGCTTAGTGGCGCAATTAGACGAGCAGTACTTC.

This clonotype turned up a few times. CDR3 nucleotides: TGTGCCACCCATCAGGGTCTCGGGGCCAACGTCCTGACTTTC. It translates to CATHQGLGANVLTF. The rearrangement links TRBV2 to TRBJ2-6; possibly TRBD1 for D (5 bases). This CDR3 region has 14 residues. Trimming left V 10 bases short and J 4 bases short, with 14 bases between. Germline V gene data show CDR1 as SNHLY and CDR2 as FYNNEI.

This clonotype occurred a few times. The chain carries TRBV7-2 and TRBJ2-1; 9 bases agree with TRBD1. Germline CDR1 is SGHTA and CDR2 is FQGNSA. The CDR3 length is 16 residues. Unmatched junction bases numbered 10, after V lost 5 bases and J lost 5 bases. The CDR3 nucleotides read TGTGCCAGCAGCCTTACCTTCCGGGACAGGGACAATGAGCAGTTCTTC. Translated: CASSLTFRDRDNEQFF.

The genes are TRBV4-1 and TRBJ2-7; D is possibly TRBD1 (6 bases). Germline CDR1 and CDR2: MGHRA and YSYEKL. This CDR3 is 16 amino acids long. V was cut by 0 bases and J by 1 base, with 13 bases left in between. Here the CDR3 DNA reads TGCGCCAGCAGCCAAGATGATTCAGGACAGTCCTACGAGCAGTACTTC. Translation: CASSQDDSGQSYEQYF.

The genes are TRBV7-2 and TRBJ2-3; no clear D gene. The V gene's germline CDR1 is SGHTA and CDR2 FQGNSA. Trimming cost V 5 bases and J 2 bases, with 14 bases left between them. The CDR3 has 15 residues. CDR3 sequence reads: CASSPAGLATDTQYF. The CDR3 DNA reads TGTGCCAGCAGCCCTGCCGGGTTGGCCACAGATACGCAGTATTTT.